The next 30 T cell receptor beta chains were all read from a single sample in a study of technical replicates of blood from a few donors. The repertoire was sequenced with immunoSEQ multiplex PCR; TCRdb's copy has only in-frame clones and lacks some. The sample yields 85,000 to 100,000 clones, roughly 95% seen once. Material for sequencing was T cells isolated from PBMCs. The origin of the receptors is a human donor in good health.

The chain joins TRBV7-2 to TRBJ2-7, with D maybe TRBD1 (6 bases). Germline-derived CDR1 and CDR2 are SGHTA and FQGNSA. There are 11 residues in the CDR3. The CDR3 bases are TGTGTCTCCGGACAGACCTACGAGCAGTACTTC. It translates to CVSGQTYEQYF.

The chain has TRBV4-1 and TRBJ2-1; D may be TRBD2 (6 bases). The germline V and J ends were trimmed by 4 bases and 1 base, with 8 bases remaining between them. The CDR3 has 14 residues. Per the germline V gene, CDR1 is MGHRA and CDR2 is YSYEKL. As DNA, the CDR3 is TGCGCCAGCAGCCGGACTACTTCCTACAATGAGCAGTTCTTC. Translated, it gives CASSRTTSYNEQFF.

The J gene is TRBJ2-7, the V gene TRBV5-1; tentative D call: TRBD1 (6 bases). Germline lookup yields CDR1 SGHRS and CDR2 YFSETQ. This CDR3 comprises 15 residues. Deletions cut 3 bases from V and 2 bases from J, with 15 bases between. The DNA of the CDR3 is TGCGCCAGCAGCTCAACAGGGTTTTCCCCCTACGAGCAGTACTTC. Its translation is CASSSTGFSPYEQYF. Together with reference TRBV5-1 and TRBJ2-7, the CDR3 gives the full variable domain: KAGVTQTPRYLIKTRGQQVTLSCSPISGHRSVSWYQQTPGQGLQFLFEYFSETQRNKGNFPGRFSGRQFSNSRSEMNVSTLELGDSALYLCASSSTGFSPYEQYFGPGTRLTVT.

The chain combines TRBV25-1 with TRBJ1-2; the match to TRBD1 covers 9 bases. Germline V gene lookup returns CDR1 MGHDK and CDR2 SYGVNS. V gave up 6 bases and J gave up 7 bases; unmatched junction bases: 9. This CDR3 has 14 amino acids. The CDR3 sequence is CASSFTGGPRGYTF. In DNA, the CDR3 is TGTGCCAGCAGCTTTACAGGGGGCCCTCGTGGCTACACCTTC.

CDR3 coding DNA: TGTGCCAGCAGGCCACGCGGGGGGGGACAAGAGACCCAGTACTTC. Encoded protein: CASRPRGGGQETQYF. The rearrangement links TRBV27 to TRBJ2-5; 9 bases align to TRBD2. Trimming cost V 6 bases and J 2 bases; bases outside gene matches: 7. Germline V gene lookup returns CDR1 MNHEY and CDR2 SMNVEV (reference sequence). The CDR3 runs 15 residues.

This chain uses TRBV5-6 with TRBJ1-2; 7 nucleotides align to TRBD1. The CDR3 consists of 14 residues. Trimming cost V 4 bases and J 7 bases; bases outside gene matches: 10. Germline CDR1 is SGHDT and CDR2 is YYEEEE. The CDR3 DNA sequence: TGTGCCAGCAGCCAAGACCTGACAGGGACTGGCTACACCTTC. Protein sequence: CASSQDLTGTGYTF.

This clone was seen only once. CDR3: CASSPRQTSGGRETQYF. As DNA, the CDR3 is TGTGCCAGCAGCCCCCGACAGACTAGCGGGGGTAGGGAGACCCAGTACTTC. This chain connects TRBV9 to TRBJ2-5; 12 nucleotides agree with TRBD2. CDR1 SGDLS and CDR2 YYNGEE come from the germline V gene. The CDR3 has 17 amino acids. V was pared by 4 bases and J by 5 bases, with 12 bases of the junction left unmatched. The whole variable domain, filled in from reference TRBV9 and TRBJ2-5, reads DSGVTQTPKHLITATGQRVTLRCSPRSGDLSVYWYQQSLDQGLQFLIQYYNGEERAKGNILERFSAQQFPDLHSELNLSSLELGDSALYFCASSPRQTSGGRETQYFGPGTRLLVL.

V gene TRBV7-9 combines with J gene TRBJ2-1; 11 bases line up with TRBD2. Germline-derived CDR1 and CDR2 are SEHNR and FQNEAQ (reference sequence). Trimming cost V 7 bases and J 4 bases; bases outside gene matches: 6. The CDR3 is made up of 15 amino acids. The DNA of the CDR3 is TGTGCCAGCATTAGGACTAGCGGGTCGTACAATGAGCAGTTCTTC. This gives the protein CASIRTSGSYNEQFF.

This rearrangement joins TRBV5-1 to TRBJ1-5; 7 bases line up with TRBD1. Germline V lookup: CDR1 SGHRS, CDR2 YFSETQ. The CDR3 contains 14 residues. The V and J ends lost 4 bases and 4 bases, in that order; junction bases with no gene match: 5. CDR3 sequence (DNA): TGCGCCAGCAGCCCGGGGACAGAGAATCAGCCCCAGCATTTT. This translates into CASSPGTENQPQHF.

This chain uses TRBV25-1 with TRBJ1-1, with D maybe TRBD1 (5 bases). The CDR3 has 15 residues. Per the germline V gene, CDR1 is MGHDK and CDR2 is SYGVNS. The V end lost 1 base, the J end lost 2 bases, and 11 bases lay between the germline ends. The CDR3 DNA sequence: TGTGCCAGCAGTGAATCGGGGGTTTCAAACACTGAAGCTTTCTTT. Its protein product is CASSESGVSNTEAFF.

The chain has TRBV6-5 and TRBJ2-7; TRBD2 is a possible D gene (5 bases). This CDR3 comprises 13 residues. The germline V and J ends were trimmed by 4 bases and 5 bases, with 12 bases remaining between them. Germline V CDR1 and CDR2: MNHEY, SVGAGI. CDR3 nucleotide sequence: TGTGCCAGCAGTTCCCTGGACTTGGACGAGCAGTACTTC. Amino acids: CASSSLDLDEQYF.

This chain connects TRBV10-3 to TRBJ1-3; maybe TRBD1 (6 bases). V shed 10 bases and J shed 0 bases, with 13 bases lying between them. The CDR3 is 14 amino acids. Germline-derived CDR1 and CDR2 are ENHRY and SYGVKD. The CDR3 sequence is CASSQGSSGNTIYF. The CDR3 nucleotides read TGTGCCAGCAGCCAGGGGTCCTCTGGAAACACCATATATTTT.

V is TRBV25-1 and J is TRBJ1-4; no clear D. The germline V gene has CDR1 MGHDK and CDR2 SYGVNS. The CDR3 spans 16 residues. Trimming cost V 0 bases and J 0 bases, with 8 bases left between them. This CDR3 reads CASSEYLSATNEKLFF. In nucleotides, the CDR3 is TGTGCCAGCAGTGAATATTTGAGCGCAACTAATGAAAAACTGTTTTTT.

This clone was detected once. The gene calls are TRBV10-1 and TRBJ1-1; unclear D gene. Germline CDR1 reads WNHNN; CDR2 reads SYGVQD (reference sequence). The CDR3 is 13 amino acids. Trimming stripped 3 bases from V and 12 bases from J, with 17 bases between. The CDR3 loop reads CASSDPASPGTFF. DNA of the CDR3: TGCGCCAGCAGTGATCCGGCATCGCCCGGGACTTTCTTT.

The rearrangement uses TRBV5-1 and TRBJ1-1; TRBD1 agrees at 9 bases. V lost 5 bases to trimming and J lost 5 bases; unmatched junction nucleotides: 4. CDR1 and CDR2 from the germline V gene are SGHRS and YFSETQ. The CDR3 contains 13 residues. The CDR3 nucleotides read TGCGCCAGCAGTTCGGGACAGGGAACTGAAGCTTTCTTT. Translation: CASSSGQGTEAFF.

The V and J genes are TRBV18 and TRBJ2-7; D is possibly TRBD1 (5 bases). CDR1 is KGHSH, CDR2 LQKENI, per germline. The CDR3 length is 13 residues. The ends were cut back, 4 bases at V and 2 bases at J, with 9 bases in the middle. CDR3 bases: TGTGCCAGCTCACACGACAGCGCCTACGAGCAGTACTTC. This gives the protein CASSHDSAYEQYF.

The chain recombines TRBV27 with TRBJ2-1, with 7 bases identical to TRBD1. Germline lookup yields CDR1 MNHEY and CDR2 SMNVEV (reference sequence). This CDR3 comprises 19 residues. The V gene end was trimmed by 5 bases and the J gene end by 4 bases; junction bases not matched to a gene: 20. The CDR3 bases are TGTGCCAGCAGTCAATATAGCCCCTGGACAGGCGAAGGGTACAATGAGCAGTTCTTC. Amino acids: CASSQYSPWTGEGYNEQFF.

The chain has TRBV28 and TRBJ2-7; 7 bases are a match to TRBD1. CDR1 and CDR2 from the germline V gene are MDHEN and SYDVKM. The CDR3 totals 14 residues. The trim removed 6 bases at V and 3 bases at J, leaving 8 bases unmatched. The CDR3 sequence is CASRPGQIYYEQYF. The CDR3 DNA reads TGTGCCAGCAGACCGGGACAGATCTACTACGAGCAGTACTTC. Complete variable domain (other parts from reference TRBV28 and TRBJ2-7): DVKVTQSSRYLVKRTGEKVFLECVQDMDHENMFWYRQDPGLGLRLIYFSYDVKMKEKGDIPEGYSVSREKKERFSLILESASTNQTSMYLCASRPGQIYYEQYFGPGTRLTVT.

The chain recombines TRBV5-1 with TRBJ2-7, with D possibly matching TRBD1 (6 bases). V shed 0 bases and J shed 0 bases, with 7 bases lying between them. The CDR3 covers 14 residues. Looked up from germline, CDR1 is SGHRS and CDR2 is YFSETQ. As DNA, the CDR3 is TGCGCCAGCAGCTTGGAGGGGGACTCCTACGAGCAGTACTTC. Amino acid sequence: CASSLEGDSYEQYF.

This clone was seen a single time. Germline and junction disagree at one end, which may indicate a read error. V usage is TRBV9 and J usage is TRBJ2-2; D is possibly TRBD1 (5 bases). This CDR3 contains 17 residues. Germline CDR1 and CDR2: SGDLS and YYNGEE. CDR3 sequence reads: CASSVWAGHAKTGELFF. The CDR3 DNA sequence: TGTGCCAGCAGCGTATGGGCAGGGCACGCGAAGACCGGGGAGCTGTTTTTT.

V and J are TRBV6-1 and TRBJ2-7, with D possibly matching TRBD2 (6 bases). The V end was cut by 6 bases, the J end by 4 bases, with 19 bases between. In germline, CDR1 is MNHNS, CDR2 SASEGT. This CDR3 spans 15 amino acids. The DNA of the CDR3 is TGTGCCAGCAGCCGAGCAGAGGAGGGTCTTTACGAGCAGTACTTC. It specifies CASSRAEEGLYEQYF.

The J gene is TRBJ2-1, the V gene TRBV6-1, with TRBD2 matching 7 bases. V was pared by 3 bases and J by 0 bases, with 2 bases of the junction left unmatched. The CDR3 sequence is 15 residues long. CDR1 and CDR2 (germline): MNHNS, SASEGT. CDR3 DNA sequence: TGTGCCAGCAGTGATCCTAGCGGCTCCTACAATGAGCAGTTCTTC. Its protein product is CASSDPSGSYNEQFF.

The chain recombines TRBV7-9 with TRBJ2-2, with 8 bases that match TRBD1. Germline-derived CDR1 and CDR2 are SEHNR and FQNEAQ (reference sequence). V lost 5 bases and J lost 3; bases outside the gene matches: 5. The CDR3 length is 15 residues. The chain's CDR3 is CASSQQQGDTGELFF. The CDR3 DNA reads as TGTGCCAGCAGCCAACAACAGGGGGACACCGGGGAGCTGTTTTTT. The full variable domain, in which reference TRBV7-9 and TRBJ2-2 provide the parts outside the CDR3, is DTGVSQNPRHKITKRGQNVTFRCDPISEHNRLYWYRQTLGQGPEFLTYFQNEAQLEKSRLLSDRFSAERPKGSFSTLEIQRTEQGDSAMYLCASSQQQGDTGELFFGEGSRLTVL.

This sequence joins TRBV29-1 and TRBJ1-5; a possible D gene is TRBD1 (5 bases). The CDR3 consists of 13 residues. Trimming took off 5 bases at V and 2 bases at J, with 10 bases between the two ends. Germline V gene data show CDR1 as SQVTM and CDR2 as ANQGSEA. The CDR3 is CSVTGGGNQPQHF. DNA for the CDR3: TGCAGCGTTACGGGGGGTGGCAATCAGCCCCAGCATTTT.

V gene TRBV6-1 combines with J gene TRBJ2-2, with TRBD1 matching 7 bases. After removal of 4 bases from V and 7 bases from J, the junction contained 9 bases not matched to a gene. The CDR3 is 15 amino acids. Germline V gene lookup returns CDR1 MNHNS and CDR2 SASEGT. DNA for the CDR3: TGTGCCAGCAGTGTACCGGGACAGCTTTTCGGGGAGCTGTTTTTT. Its protein is CASSVPGQLFGELFF.

The genes are TRBV27 and TRBJ1-5; no clear D gene. Germline V gene data show CDR1 as MNHEY and CDR2 as SMNVEV (reference sequence). The CDR3 has 15 amino acids. The V gene lost 5 bases and the J gene lost 0 bases, with 11 bases spanning the gap. The CDR3 spells CASSRASYSNQPQHF. The CDR3 coding sequence is TGTGCCAGCAGTCGAGCCTCGTATAGCAATCAGCCCCAGCATTTT.

The genes are TRBV7-8 and TRBJ2-4, with D maybe TRBD2 (6 bases). With 5 bases removed from V and 7 bases from J, the gap between germline ends came to 24 bases. Per germline, CDR1 SGHVS and CDR2 FQNEAQ. The CDR3 is 17 amino acids. CDR3 sequence reads: CASSRLRGIGSVNIQYF. CDR3 nucleotides: TGTGCCAGCAGCCGCCTTCGGGGGATTGGGTCTGTGAACATTCAGTACTTC.

This clone has a handful of counts. The chain recombines TRBV30 with TRBJ2-7; D gene uncertain. This CDR3 contains 14 residues. Germline V gives CDR1 GTSNPN, CDR2 SVGIG (reference sequence). The V and J ends lost 3 bases and 3 bases respectively, with 15 bases between them. For the CDR3, the DNA is TGTGCCTGGAGAAGTAGTCAGGCTTACTACGAGCAGTACTTC. It yields the protein CAWRSSQAYYEQYF.

DNA for the CDR3: TGTGCCAGCAGCCGGACCCAGGGCAGGGGCACTGAAGCTTTCTTT. Residues: CASSRTQGRGTEAFF. This sequence joins TRBV6-4 and TRBJ1-1; possibly TRBD1 for D (6 bases). Trimming took 6 bases from V and 4 from J, leaving 18 bases between them. This CDR3 spans 15 amino acids. The germline V gene encodes CDR1 MRHNA and CDR2 SNTAGT.

A single count supports this clone. This chain uses TRBV7-7 with TRBJ2-7, with 8 bases lining up with TRBD2. Germline V CDR1 and CDR2: SSHAT, FNYEAQ (reference sequence). The ends lost 1 base at V and 7 bases at J; junction bases unmatched: 18. The CDR3 extends over 18 amino acids. CDR3: CASSLVAAKREYDPEQYF. CDR3 coding DNA: TGTGCCAGCAGCTTAGTAGCGGCAAAGCGGGAGTACGACCCTGAGCAGTACTTC. Variable domain in full (rest from reference TRBV7-7 and TRBJ2-7): GAGVSQSPRYKVTKRGQDVTLRCDPISSHATLYWYQQALGQGPEFLTYFNYEAQPDKSGLPSDRFSAERPEGSISTLTIQRTEQRDSAMYRCASSLVAAKREYDPEQYFGPGTRLTVT.